The rows below give T cell receptor beta chains drawn from one sample of a study of T cell clones after liver transplantation. Sequencing was performed with immunoSEQ multiplex PCR; in TCRdb, only in-frame clones are kept and a portion is missing. The table has more than 100,000 clones, about 80% seen once. Sequenced here: CD4+ T cells from blood, sampled around 48 months after liver transplant. Every receptor here comes from a human patient who received a liver transplant. Some T cells may be the graft donor's. CDR3s leave out the opening cysteine and the closing phenylalanine or tryptophan.

CDR3aa	v_gene	j_gene
ATDPQGTYEQY	TRBV28	TRBJ2-7
ASRMYGGQPQH	TRBV28	TRBJ1-5
ASSPTGGVNEQY	TRBV7-3	TRBJ2-7
ASSGQGRTDTQY	TRBV10-1	TRBJ2-3
ASSRDRANYGYT	TRBV7-8	TRBJ1-2
ASSQDWASGGYNEQF	TRBV4-3	TRBJ2-1
ASSKRGTTRNEKLF	TRBV19	TRBJ1-4
ASSSTQKGRPGQSYGYT	TRBV18	TRBJ1-2
ASSWGTVRSEKLF	TRBV5-8	TRBJ1-4
ASSAGTGGNYGYT	TRBV6-1	TRBJ1-2
ASSHRNSPLH	TRBV4-3	TRBJ1-6
ASSPGTRGNEQY	TRBV6-6	TRBJ2-7
ASSLAWGPTDTQY	TRBV11-2	TRBJ2-3
ASSLVGQETQY	TRBV5-1	TRBJ2-5
ASSITGFEQF	TRBV19	TRBJ2-1
ASSLVGESTDTQY	TRBV28	TRBJ2-3
ASSPQTGVSYEQY	TRBV18	TRBJ2-7
ASRPPLLGSYNEQF	TRBV2	TRBJ2-1
ASSPQLAGVNSYEQY	TRBV18	TRBJ2-7
ASSLGRVYNEQF	TRBV5-1	TRBJ2-1
ASSTTVRGNTEAF	TRBV7-3	TRBJ1-1
ASSPRRTASFSTDTQY	TRBV7-2	TRBJ2-3
ATSRGGGTSYEQY	TRBV15	TRBJ2-7
ASSYSRDGLEGYT	TRBV6-6	TRBJ1-2
ASSFGNTEAF	TRBV7-9	TRBJ1-1
ASSTRRAGLNTEAF	TRBV2	TRBJ1-1
ASSPGPGVYEQY	TRBV5-4	TRBJ2-7
ATSRSRTGVTGELF	TRBV15	TRBJ2-2
ASSTRPIASYGYT	TRBV7-2	TRBJ1-2
ASSLGGGDEQF	TRBV7-9	TRBJ2-1
ASSRTGTNIQY	TRBV28	TRBJ2-4
ASSAWTGRYGYT	TRBV28	TRBJ1-2
ASSPGTGIVNEKLF	TRBV11-2	TRBJ1-4
ASSLGTGEIEQY	TRBV4-3	TRBJ2-7
ASSFPDRGSEQY	TRBV5-4	TRBJ2-7
ASSEFSGRVGEQY	TRBV6-1	TRBJ2-7
ASSSLTTRDGYT	TRBV5-1	TRBJ1-2
ASSLMGAYEQY	TRBV27	TRBJ2-7
ASSLGEDGYT	TRBV7-9	TRBJ1-2
ASSFSSGPRGNQPQH	TRBV7-9	TRBJ1-5
ASSPERGTNTGELF	TRBV5-1	TRBJ2-2
ASSEAPGTPNSPLH	TRBV5-1	TRBJ1-6
ASSDRGRAYEQY	TRBV2	TRBJ2-7
ASQGGARNTDTQY	TRBV5-6	TRBJ2-3
ASSLGARYQETQY	TRBV5-1	TRBJ2-5
ASIPLAGSTDTQY	TRBV7-2	TRBJ2-3
ASSLLVQGTDTIY	TRBV7-8	TRBJ1-3
ASSFDATVASNEKLF	TRBV5-4	TRBJ1-4
SVNRGAGANVLT	TRBV29-1	TRBJ2-6
ASSTPGIRNTEAF	TRBV2	TRBJ1-1
ASSLLGASTDTQY	TRBV28	TRBJ2-3
ASYRDQYGYT	TRBV18	TRBJ1-2
ASSLPGQYNQPQH	TRBV6-6	TRBJ1-5
ASSSGAASYEQY	TRBV27	TRBJ2-7
SVAVRTGEGGRDTQY	TRBV29-1	TRBJ2-3
ASRTGTGSYGYT	TRBV6-6	TRBJ1-2
ASSPTANYGYT	TRBV5-1	TRBJ1-2
ASSLAPGQGAHEQF	TRBV7-6	TRBJ2-1